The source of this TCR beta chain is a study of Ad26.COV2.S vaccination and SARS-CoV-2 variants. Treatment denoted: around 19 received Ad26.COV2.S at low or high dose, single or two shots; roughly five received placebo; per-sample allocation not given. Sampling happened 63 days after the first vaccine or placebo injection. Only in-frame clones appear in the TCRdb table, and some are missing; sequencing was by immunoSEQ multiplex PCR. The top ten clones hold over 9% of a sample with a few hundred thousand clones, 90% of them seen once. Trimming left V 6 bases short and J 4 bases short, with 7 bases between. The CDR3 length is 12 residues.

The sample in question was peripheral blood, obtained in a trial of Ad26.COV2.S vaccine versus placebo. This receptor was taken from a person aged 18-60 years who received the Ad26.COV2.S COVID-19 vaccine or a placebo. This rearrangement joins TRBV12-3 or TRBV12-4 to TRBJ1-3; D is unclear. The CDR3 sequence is CASSTSGNTIYF. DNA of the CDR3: TGTGCCAGCAGCACGAGCGGAAACACCATATATTTT.